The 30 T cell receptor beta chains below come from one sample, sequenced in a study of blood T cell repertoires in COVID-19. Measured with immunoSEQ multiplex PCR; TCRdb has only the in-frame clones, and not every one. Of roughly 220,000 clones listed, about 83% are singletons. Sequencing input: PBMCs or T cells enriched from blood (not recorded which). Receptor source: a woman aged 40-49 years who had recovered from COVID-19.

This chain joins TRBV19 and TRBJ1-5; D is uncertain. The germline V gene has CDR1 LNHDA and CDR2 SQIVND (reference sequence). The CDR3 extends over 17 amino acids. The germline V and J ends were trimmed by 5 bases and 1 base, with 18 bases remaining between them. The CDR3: CASSLFVRGRSNQPQHF. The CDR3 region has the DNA TGTGCCAGTAGTTTGTTTGTGAGAGGGCGAAGCAATCAGCCCCAGCATTTT. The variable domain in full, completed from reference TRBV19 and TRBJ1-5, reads DGGITQSPKYLFRKEGQNVTLSCEQNLNHDAMYWYRQDPGQGLRLIYYSQIVNDFQKGDIAEGYSVSREKKESFPLTVTSAQKNPTAFYLCASSLFVRGRSNQPQHFGDGTRLSIL.

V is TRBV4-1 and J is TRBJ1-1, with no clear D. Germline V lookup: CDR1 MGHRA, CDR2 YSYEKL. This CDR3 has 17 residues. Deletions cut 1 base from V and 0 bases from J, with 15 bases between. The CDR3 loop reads CASSQGAARTMNTEAFF. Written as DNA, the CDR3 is TGCGCCAGCAGCCAAGGGGCAGCAAGGACTATGAACACTGAAGCTTTCTTT.

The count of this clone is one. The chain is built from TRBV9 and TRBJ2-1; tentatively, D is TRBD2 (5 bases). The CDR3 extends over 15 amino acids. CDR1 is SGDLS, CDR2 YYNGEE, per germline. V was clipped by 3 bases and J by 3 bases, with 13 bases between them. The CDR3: CASSAAVLDYNEQFF. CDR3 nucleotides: TGTGCCAGCAGCGCAGCGGTTCTGGACTACAATGAGCAGTTCTTC.

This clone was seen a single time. CDR3 bases: TGTGCCAGCTCACAACCGGGAGAAGGGGGCGAGACCCAGTACTTC. Protein: CASSQPGEGGETQYF. The rearrangement joins TRBV18 to TRBJ2-5; TRBD1 is a possible D gene (7 bases). V was trimmed by 4 bases and J by 5 bases, leaving 17 bases between them. Germline-derived CDR1 and CDR2 are KGHSH and LQKENI. The CDR3 sequence is 15 residues long. Full variable domain (remainder filled in from reference TRBV18 and TRBJ2-5): NAGVMQNPRHLVRRRGQEARLRCSPMKGHSHVYWYRQLPEEGLKFMVYLQKENIIDESGMPKERFSAEFPKEGPSILRIQQVVRGDSAAYFCASSQPGEGGETQYFGPGTRLLVL.

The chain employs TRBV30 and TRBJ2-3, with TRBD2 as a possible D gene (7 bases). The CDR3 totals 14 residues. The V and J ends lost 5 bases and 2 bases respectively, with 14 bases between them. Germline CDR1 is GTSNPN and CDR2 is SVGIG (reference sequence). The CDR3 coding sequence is TGTGCCTGGGAGGGGGAGGGGTACACAGATACGCAGTATTTT. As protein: CAWEGEGYTDTQYF. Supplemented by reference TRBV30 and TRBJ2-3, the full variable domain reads SQTIHQWPATLVQPVGSPLSLECTVEGTSNPNLYWYRQAAGRGLQLLFYSVGIGQISSEVPQNLSASRPQDRQFILSSKKLLLSDSGFYLCAWEGEGYTDTQYFGPGTRLTVL.

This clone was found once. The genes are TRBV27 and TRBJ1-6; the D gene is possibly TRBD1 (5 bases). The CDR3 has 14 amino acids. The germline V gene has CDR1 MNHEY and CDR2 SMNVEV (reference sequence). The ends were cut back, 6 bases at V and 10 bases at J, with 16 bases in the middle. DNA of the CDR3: TGTGCCAGCAGGCGGGACCGATCGTTCTCACCCCTCCACTTT. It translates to CASRRDRSFSPLHF.

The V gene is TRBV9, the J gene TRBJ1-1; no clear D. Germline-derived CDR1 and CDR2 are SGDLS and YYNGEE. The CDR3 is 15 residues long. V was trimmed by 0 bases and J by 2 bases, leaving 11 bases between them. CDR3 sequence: CASSVGAELNTEAFF. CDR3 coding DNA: TGTGCCAGCAGCGTAGGGGCAGAATTAAACACTGAAGCTTTCTTT. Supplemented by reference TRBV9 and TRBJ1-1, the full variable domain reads DSGVTQTPKHLITATGQRVTLRCSPRSGDLSVYWYQQSLDQGLQFLIQYYNGEERAKGNILERFSAQQFPDLHSELNLSSLELGDSALYFCASSVGAELNTEAFFGQGTRLTVV.

This CDR3 reads CAISSLDRGKDTQYF. For the CDR3, the DNA is TGTGCCATCAGCTCCTTGGACAGGGGGAAAGATACGCAGTATTTT. V gene TRBV10-3 combines with J gene TRBJ2-3; TRBD1 agrees at 10 bases. CDR1 is ENHRY and CDR2 is SYGVKD in the germline V gene. After removal of 6 bases from V and 5 bases from J, the junction contained 8 bases not matched to a gene. The CDR3 loop spans 15 amino acids.

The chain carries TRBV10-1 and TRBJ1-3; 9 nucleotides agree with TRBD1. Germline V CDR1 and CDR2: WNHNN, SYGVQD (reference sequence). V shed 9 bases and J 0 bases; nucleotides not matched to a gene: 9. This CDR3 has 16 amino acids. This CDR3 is CASSTGTGHSGNTIYF. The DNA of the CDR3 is TGCGCCAGTTCAACCGGGACAGGGCACTCTGGAAACACCATATATTTT.

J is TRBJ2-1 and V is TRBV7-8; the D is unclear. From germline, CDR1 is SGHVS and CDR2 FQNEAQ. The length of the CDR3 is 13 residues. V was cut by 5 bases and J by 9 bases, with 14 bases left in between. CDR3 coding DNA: TGTGCCAGCAGCCCTGGTCCATCGGTTGAGCAGTTCTTC. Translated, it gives CASSPGPSVEQFF.

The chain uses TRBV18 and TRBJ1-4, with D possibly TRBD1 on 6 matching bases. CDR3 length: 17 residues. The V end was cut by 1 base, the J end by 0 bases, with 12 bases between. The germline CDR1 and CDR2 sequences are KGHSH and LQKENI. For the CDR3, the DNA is TGTGCCAGCTCACCACGGACAGCCCGTGCAACTAATGAAAAACTGTTTTTT. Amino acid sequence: CASSPRTARATNEKLFF.

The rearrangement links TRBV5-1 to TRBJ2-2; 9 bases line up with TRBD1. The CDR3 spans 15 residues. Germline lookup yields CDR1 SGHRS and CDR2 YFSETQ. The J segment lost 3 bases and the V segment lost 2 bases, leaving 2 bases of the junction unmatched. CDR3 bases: TGCGCCAGCAGCTTTGGGACAGGGCACACCGGGGAGCTGTTTTTT. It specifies CASSFGTGHTGELFF.

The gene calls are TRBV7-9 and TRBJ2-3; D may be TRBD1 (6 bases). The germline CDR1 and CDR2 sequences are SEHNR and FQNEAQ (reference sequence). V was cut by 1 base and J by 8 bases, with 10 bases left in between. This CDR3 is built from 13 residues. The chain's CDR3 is CASSLGPGATQYF. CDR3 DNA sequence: TGTGCCAGCAGCTTAGGTCCAGGGGCTACGCAGTATTTT.

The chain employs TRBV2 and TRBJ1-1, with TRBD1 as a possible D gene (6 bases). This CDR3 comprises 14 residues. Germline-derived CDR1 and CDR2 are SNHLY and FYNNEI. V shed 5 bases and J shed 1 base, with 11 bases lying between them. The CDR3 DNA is TGTGCCAGCAGTCCTGGGGGGGCGAACACTGAAGCTTTCTTT. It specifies CASSPGGANTEAFF.

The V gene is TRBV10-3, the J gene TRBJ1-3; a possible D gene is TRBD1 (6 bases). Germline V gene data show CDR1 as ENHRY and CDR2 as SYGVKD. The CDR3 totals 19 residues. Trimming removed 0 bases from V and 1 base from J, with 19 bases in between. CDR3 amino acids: CAISESIRGLQRSGNTIYF. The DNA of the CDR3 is TGTGCCATCAGTGAGTCGATCAGGGGCCTGCAGCGGTCTGGAAACACCATATATTTT.

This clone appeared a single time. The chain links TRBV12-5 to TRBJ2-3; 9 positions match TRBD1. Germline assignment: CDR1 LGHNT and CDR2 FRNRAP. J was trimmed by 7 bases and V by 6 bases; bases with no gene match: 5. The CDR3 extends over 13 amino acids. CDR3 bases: TGTGCTAGTGGCATTGACAGGGGGTATACGCAGTATTTT. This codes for CASGIDRGYTQYF.

The CDR3 bases are TGTGCCAGCAGCTTAGGGGGGGGCGCGGATGAAAAACTGTTTTTT. Translated, it gives CASSLGGGADEKLFF. The chain is built from TRBV11-2 and TRBJ1-4; possible D gene TRBD1, 6 bases. V was clipped by 1 base and J by 6 bases, with 12 bases between them. The CDR3 totals 15 residues. Germline V CDR1 and CDR2: SGHAT, FQNNGV.

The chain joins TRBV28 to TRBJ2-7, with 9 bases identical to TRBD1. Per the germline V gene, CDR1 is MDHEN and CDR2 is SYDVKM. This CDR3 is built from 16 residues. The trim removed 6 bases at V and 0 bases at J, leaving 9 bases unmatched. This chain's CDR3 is CASSQNRDRVSYEQYF. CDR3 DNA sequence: TGTGCCAGCAGCCAAAACCGGGACAGGGTCTCCTACGAGCAGTACTTC. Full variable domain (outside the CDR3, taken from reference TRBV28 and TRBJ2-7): DVKVTQSSRYLVKRTGEKVFLECVQDMDHENMFWYRQDPGLGLRLIYFSYDVKMKEKGDIPEGYSVSREKKERFSLILESASTNQTSMYLCASSQNRDRVSYEQYFGPGTRLTVT.

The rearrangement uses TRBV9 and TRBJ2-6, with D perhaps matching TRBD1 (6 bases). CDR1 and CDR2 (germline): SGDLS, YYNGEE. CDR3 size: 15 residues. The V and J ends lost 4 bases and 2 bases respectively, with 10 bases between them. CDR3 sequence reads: CASSKKGAGANVLTF. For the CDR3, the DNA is TGTGCCAGCAGCAAGAAGGGGGCTGGGGCCAACGTCCTGACTTTC.

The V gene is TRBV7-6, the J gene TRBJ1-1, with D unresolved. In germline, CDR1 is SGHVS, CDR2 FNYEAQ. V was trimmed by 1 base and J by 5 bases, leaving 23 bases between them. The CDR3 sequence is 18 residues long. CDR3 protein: CASSLVLPEARGGTEAFF. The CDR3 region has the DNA TGTGCCAGCAGCTTAGTCTTGCCAGAGGCTCGAGGAGGGACTGAAGCTTTCTTT.

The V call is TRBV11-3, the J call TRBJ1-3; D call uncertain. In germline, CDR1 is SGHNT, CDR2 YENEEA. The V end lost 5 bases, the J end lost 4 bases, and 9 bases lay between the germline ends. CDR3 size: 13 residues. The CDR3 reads CASSEPTGNTIYF. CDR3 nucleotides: TGTGCCAGCAGCGAACCGACAGGAAACACCATATATTTT.

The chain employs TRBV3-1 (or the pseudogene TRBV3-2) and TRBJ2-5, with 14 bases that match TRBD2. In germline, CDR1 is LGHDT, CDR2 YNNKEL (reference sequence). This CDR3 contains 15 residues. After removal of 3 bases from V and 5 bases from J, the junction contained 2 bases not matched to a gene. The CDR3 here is CASSQGLAGAETQYF. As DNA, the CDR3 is TGTGCCAGCAGCCAGGGACTAGCGGGAGCGGAGACCCAGTACTTC.

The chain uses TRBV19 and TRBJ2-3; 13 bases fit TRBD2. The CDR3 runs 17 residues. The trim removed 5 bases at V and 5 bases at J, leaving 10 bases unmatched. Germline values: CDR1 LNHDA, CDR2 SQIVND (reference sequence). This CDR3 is CASSATSGRADKDTQYF. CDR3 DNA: TGTGCCAGTAGTGCCACTAGCGGGAGGGCCGATAAAGATACGCAGTATTTT.

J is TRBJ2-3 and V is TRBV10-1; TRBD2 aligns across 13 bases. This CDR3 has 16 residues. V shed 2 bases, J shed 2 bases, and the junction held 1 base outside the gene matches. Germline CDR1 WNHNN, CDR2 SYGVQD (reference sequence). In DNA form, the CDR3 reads TGCGCCAGCAGTGAGGGACTAGCGGGGGACACAGATACGCAGTATTTT. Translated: CASSEGLAGDTDTQYF.

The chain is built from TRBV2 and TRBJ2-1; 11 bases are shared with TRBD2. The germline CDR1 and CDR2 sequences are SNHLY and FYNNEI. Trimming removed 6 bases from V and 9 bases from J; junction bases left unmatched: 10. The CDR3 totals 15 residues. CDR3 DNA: TGTGCCAGCAGCTTGCTAGCGGGAGGCCTGGGTGAGCAGTTCTTC. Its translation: CASSLLAGGLGEQFF. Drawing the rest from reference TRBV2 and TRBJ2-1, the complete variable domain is EPEVTQTPSHQVTQMGQEVILRCVPISNHLYFYWYRQILGQKVEFLVSFYNNEISEKSEIFDDQFSVERPDGSNFTLKIRSTKLEDSAMYFCASSLLAGGLGEQFFGPGTRLTVL.

The CDR3 DNA reads as TGCGCCAGCAGGCCTGCGGGAACGTCGACCAATGAGCAGTTCTTC. It specifies CASRPAGTSTNEQFF. The rearrangement joins TRBV5-1 to TRBJ2-1; D perhaps matches TRBD2 (6 bases). The V end lost 5 bases, the J end lost 6 bases, and 18 bases lay between the germline ends. This CDR3 comprises 15 residues. CDR1 and CDR2 (germline): SGHRS, YFSETQ.

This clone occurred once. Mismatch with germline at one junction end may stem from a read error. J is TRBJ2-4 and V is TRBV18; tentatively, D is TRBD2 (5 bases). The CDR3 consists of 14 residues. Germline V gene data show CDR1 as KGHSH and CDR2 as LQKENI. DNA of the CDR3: TGTGCCAGCTCACCCCAGTCCGACTCCCCCGTACTAGAATTC. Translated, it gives CASSPQSDSPVLEF.

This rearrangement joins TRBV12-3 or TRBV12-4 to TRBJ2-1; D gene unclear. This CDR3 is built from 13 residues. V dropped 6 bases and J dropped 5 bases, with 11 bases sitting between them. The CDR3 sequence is CASSLVADNEQFF. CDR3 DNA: TGTGCCAGCAGCCTAGTAGCCGACAATGAGCAGTTCTTC.

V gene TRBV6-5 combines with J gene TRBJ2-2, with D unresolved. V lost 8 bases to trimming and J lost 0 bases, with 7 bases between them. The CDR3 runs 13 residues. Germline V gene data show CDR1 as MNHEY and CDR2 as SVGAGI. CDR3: CASRTANTGELFF. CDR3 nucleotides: TGTGCCAGCCGTACAGCGAACACCGGGGAGCTGTTTTTT.

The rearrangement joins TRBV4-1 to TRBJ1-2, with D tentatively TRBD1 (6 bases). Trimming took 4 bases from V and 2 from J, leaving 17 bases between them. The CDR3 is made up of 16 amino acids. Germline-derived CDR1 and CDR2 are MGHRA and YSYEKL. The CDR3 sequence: CASSLPGGKRNYGYTF. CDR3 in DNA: TGCGCCAGCAGCCTGCCGGGGGGCAAGAGGAACTATGGCTACACCTTC.